The 4 T cell receptor beta chains presented below share a single source sample, sequenced in a study of blood T cell repertoires in COVID-19. Profiling relied on immunoSEQ multiplex PCR, and the TCRdb table lists in-frame clones only, not all of them. The sample lists over 200,000 clones; around 92% were seen once. The sequenced sample was PBMCs or T cells enriched from blood (not recorded which). These TCRs come from a woman aged 25 to 39 with acute COVID-19.

The V gene is TRBV19, the J gene TRBJ2-7, with D perhaps matching TRBD2 (6 bases). Germline CDR1 LNHDA, CDR2 SQIVND (reference sequence). V shed 3 bases and J shed 6 bases, with 18 bases lying between them. This CDR3 has 15 amino acids. The DNA of the CDR3 is TGTGCCAGTAGTATGTTCTCCAGGGCCGGGGGCGAGCAGTACTTC. Its translation is CASSMFSRAGGEQYF.

The J gene is TRBJ1-3, the V gene TRBV12-5, with 7 nucleotides matching TRBD1. With 2 bases clipped from V and 0 bases from J, the junction kept 1 base outside the gene matches. This CDR3 comprises 15 residues. Germline lookup yields CDR1 LGHNT and CDR2 FRNRAP. CDR3 amino acids: CASGLTGVSGNTIYF. CDR3 DNA sequence: TGTGCTAGTGGTTTGACAGGGGTCTCTGGAAACACCATATATTTT.

This clone was counted only a few times. The chain is built from TRBV9 and TRBJ1-1; TRBD1 aligns across 7 bases. This CDR3 is 14 amino acids long. Losses at the gene ends were 2 bases for V and 4 bases for J; bases not matched to a gene: 5. Germline V gives CDR1 SGDLS, CDR2 YYNGEE. CDR3 coding DNA: TGTGCCAGCAGCGTTACAGGGGAAGGCACTGAAGCTTTCTTT. Its protein product is CASSVTGEGTEAFF.

A single count supports this clone. An end of the junction differs from the germline gene, which may be a read error. J is TRBJ1-2 and V is TRBV4-1; no definite D call. The germline V gene has CDR1 MGHRA and CDR2 YSYEKL. This CDR3 has 16 residues. The CDR3 DNA reads TGCGCCAGCAGCCAAGAGCCAGGACTGGAGTTCTATGGCTACACTTTC. As protein: CASSQEPGLEFYGYTF.